The clone carrying this T cell receptor beta chain was observed a handful of times. The target antigen is unknown. The CDR3 is 13 residues long. V shed 5 bases and J 7 bases; nucleotides not matched to a gene: 4. Method: immunoSEQ multiplex PCR; TCRdb's copy keeps in-frame clones and lacks some. The sample includes some 67,000 clones, around 82% of them seen just once. The sample belongs to a study of T cell responses to AZD1222 COVID-19 vaccine. Study outcomes and limitations: Receipt of two AZD1222 doses was followed by a rise in Spike-specific TCR breadth and depth. Reportedly, close to half of spike-specific TCRs are directed against unmutated variant regions. White British ancestry dominated among donors, who included more females, and clonal diversity was possibly underestimated. Of the AZD1222 recipients, only 5 to 7 were seropositive at baseline.

This specimen was peripheral blood, taken 28 days after the second AZD1222 dose. The TCR was taken from an adult who received the AZD1222 COVID-19 vaccine. V gene TRBV12-3 or TRBV12-4 combines with J gene TRBJ2-1; TRBD2 aligns across 8 bases. The CDR3, as DNA: TGTGCCAGCAGTGTGGGACTAGTAAATGAGCAGTTCTTC. Its protein is CASSVGLVNEQFF.